The 5 T cell receptor beta chains below were found in one sample sequenced in a study of Graves' ophthalmopathy and Graves' hyperthyroidism. From RNA, the CDR3 regions of TCR beta chains were amplified and sequenced. Second-round multiplex PCR followed a first-round RT-PCR using HTBI primers. Using its own MiXCR run on the multiplex PCR reads, TCRdb lists one record per CDR3 protein. The sample includes more than 1,000,000 distinct CDR3 sequences, roughly two fifths of them seen just once. Sequenced sample: peripheral blood or thyroid tissue (not recorded which). These receptors were taken from an adult man with Graves' hyperthyroidism.

This clonotype was counted many times. The chain combines TRBV10-3 with TRBJ1-2; D remains unclear. The CDR3 is 15 amino acids. Germline V gene sequence: CDR1 ENHRY, CDR2 SYGVKD. V was shortened by 4 bases and J by 4 bases, with 16 bases between the two germline ends. CDR3 nucleotide sequence: TGTGCCATCAGTGCCACTTCCGTTCTCTTCTATGGCTACACCTTC. It specifies CAISATSVLFYGYTF.

This chain uses TRBV7-2 with TRBJ2-7, with D possibly matching TRBD1 (5 bases). V lost 5 bases, J lost 3 bases, and 20 bases lay in between. Germline V CDR1 and CDR2: SGHTA, FQGNSA. The CDR3 length is 16 residues. The CDR3 is CASSQDLGQGHYEQYF. The CDR3 nucleotides are TGTGCCAGCAGCCAAGATTTGGGCCAGGGCCACTACGAGCAGTACTTC. The whole variable domain, filled in from reference TRBV7-2 and TRBJ2-7, reads GAGVSQSPSNKVTEKGKDVELRCDPISGHTALYWYRQSLGQGLEFLIYFQGNSAPDKSGLPSDRFSAERTGGSVSTLTIQRTQQEDSAVYLCASSQDLGQGHYEQYFGPGTRLTVT.

This clonotype was counted ten times or more. The rearrangement uses TRBV20-1 and TRBJ1-5; D not resolved. CDR3 length equals 12 residues. Trimming took off 7 bases at V and 5 bases at J, with 12 bases between the two ends. Germline values: CDR1 DFQATT, CDR2 SNEGSKA (reference sequence). CDR3 amino acids: CSVSIADQPQHF. CDR3 nucleotides: TGCAGTGTTAGTATCGCGGATCAGCCCCAGCATTTT.

This clonotype showed up just a few times. An end of the junction differs from the germline gene, which may be a read error. The chain has TRBV7-9 and TRBJ2-7, with 7 bases lining up with TRBD1. The CDR3 runs to 16 residues. Per the germline V gene, CDR1 is SEHNR and CDR2 is FQNEAQ (reference sequence). The CDR3 protein is CASSQENRGSNYEQYF. CDR3 nucleotide sequence: TGCGCCAGCAGCCAAGAGAACAGGGGATCCAACTACGAGCAGTACTTC.

CDR3: CSAGEIGNTIYF. CDR3 sequence (DNA): TGCAGTGCTGGTGAAATCGGAAACACCATATATTTT. The gene calls are TRBV20-1 and TRBJ1-3, with D uncertain. Germline V CDR1 and CDR2: DFQATT, SNEGSKA (reference sequence). V lost 5 bases, J lost 4 bases, and 9 bases lay in between. The CDR3 is made up of 12 amino acids.